These 13 T cell receptor beta chains came from one sample sequenced in a study of shared clonotypes between healthy human individuals. The table came from immunoSEQ multiplex PCR; TCRdb's copy has only in-frame clones and leaves some out. Of approximately 600,000 clones listed, 85% to 95% are singletons. Naivety among CD8 cells was defined by CD45RO negativity and positive CCR7 selection, thereby excluding terminally differentiated effector memory CD45RA+ cells. Sequences were obtained from naive CD8+ T cells sorted from blood. Receptors originate from a woman younger than 45 in good health.

The rearrangement joins TRBV15 to TRBJ2-5; 10 nucleotides align to TRBD2. The trim removed 5 bases at V and 3 bases at J, leaving 15 bases unmatched. The CDR3 consists of 18 residues. Germline values: CDR1 LNHNV, CDR2 YYDKDF (reference sequence). CDR3 nucleotides: TGTGCCACCAGCTACTCACACGCACCGGGACTAGCGAAAGAGACCCAGTACTTC. It is translated as CATSYSHAPGLAKETQYF.

The genes are TRBV4-1 and TRBJ1-3, with 7 bases aligning to TRBD1. Germline loops: CDR1 MGHRA, CDR2 YSYEKL. J lost 0 bases, V lost 2 bases, and 10 bases had no gene match. The CDR3 totals 18 residues. The DNA for the CDR3 is TGCGCCAGCAGCCAATGGCCGGGACAGCCGATCTCTGGAAACACCATATATTTT. Translating gives CASSQWPGQPISGNTIYF.

The chain links TRBV6-6 to TRBJ1-2; D uncertain. The germline V gene has CDR1 MNHNY and CDR2 SVGAGI (reference sequence). V was pared by 7 bases and J by 4 bases, with 13 bases between. The CDR3 spans 13 residues. Here the CDR3 DNA reads TGTGCCAGCACCGGCGGCAGACCCTATGGCTACACCTTC. This translates into CASTGGRPYGYTF.

The gene calls are TRBV11-2 and TRBJ2-5; 7 nucleotides match TRBD2. The CDR3 is made up of 14 amino acids. Germline loops: CDR1 SGHAT, CDR2 FQNNGV. The V gene end was trimmed by 1 base and the J gene end by 5 bases; junction bases not matched to a gene: 4. CDR3: CASSLASGGETQYF. CDR3 DNA sequence: TGTGCCAGCAGCTTAGCCTCCGGGGGGGAGACCCAGTACTTC.

V usage is TRBV5-4 and J usage is TRBJ1-2; the D is unclear. CDR1 is SGHNT, CDR2 YYREEE, per germline (reference sequence). Trimming cost V 4 bases and J 6 bases, with 16 bases left between them. The CDR3 is 14 residues long. The CDR3 sequence is CASSQTRGGNGYTF. The CDR3 DNA is TGTGCCAGCAGCCAAACCCGGGGAGGAAATGGCTACACCTTC.

The sample holds one count of this clone. The chain links TRBV5-8 to TRBJ2-5; D call uncertain. The end of the DNA aligns better with TRBJ2-7, so the J call may be wrong. CDR1 is SGHTS, CDR2 YDEGEE, per germline. The CDR3 has 13 amino acids. CDR3 amino acids: CASSAPSTHEQYF. CDR3 coding DNA: TGTGCCAGCAGCGCGCCCTCCACCCACGAGCAGTACTTC.

CDR3 region: CASSFSTSGSYEQYF. DNA for the CDR3: TGTGCCAGCAGCTTTTCCACTAGCGGCTCCTACGAGCAGTACTTC. This chain links TRBV7-8 with TRBJ2-7, with 8 nucleotides matching TRBD2. The V and J ends lost 3 bases and 0 bases, in that order; junction bases with no gene match: 4. Germline V gene sequence: CDR1 SGHVS, CDR2 FQNEAQ. The length of the CDR3 is 15 residues.

The CDR3 region has the DNA TGTGCCAGCAGCGAGACGACCGGGTCTTGGGAGGGCTACACCTTC. Translation gives CASSETTGSWEGYTF. The V and J genes are TRBV7-6 and TRBJ1-2; D call uncertain. Germline assignment: CDR1 SGHVS and CDR2 FNYEAQ. The V end was cut by 5 bases, the J end by 8 bases, with 21 bases between. This CDR3 contains 15 residues.

The V call is TRBV14, the J call TRBJ2-7; TRBD2 matches 12 bases. J was trimmed by 5 bases and V by 4 bases; bases with no gene match: 9. Germline CDR1 and CDR2: SGHDN and FVKESK. The CDR3 sequence is 16 residues long. The CDR3 DNA reads as TGTGCCAGCAGCCCGAACCGACTAGCGGGAGCGGACGAGCAGTACTTC. Encoded protein: CASSPNRLAGADEQYF.

On this clone itself: Other nucleotide sequences from this sample produce the same CDR3. The gene calls are TRBV28 and TRBJ2-7; D call uncertain. The ends were cut back, 6 bases at V and 0 bases at J, with 6 bases in the middle. Germline CDR1 reads MDHEN; CDR2 reads SYDVKM. The CDR3 has 12 amino acids. CDR3 sequence reads: CASRGSSYEQYF. The CDR3 coding sequence is TGTGCCAGCAGGGGGTCCTCCTACGAGCAGTACTTC.

The rearrangement joins TRBV29-1 to TRBJ2-1; 10 bases match TRBD1. CDR3 length: 13 residues. V lost 5 bases, J lost 8 bases, and 6 bases stayed unmatched. Germline values: CDR1 SQVTM, CDR2 ANQGSEA. CDR3 in amino acids: CSVMTGGLDEQFF. CDR3 DNA sequence: TGCAGCGTTATGACAGGGGGCCTCGATGAGCAGTTCTTC.

For this clone: The sample carries other DNA sequences with the same CDR3. This CDR3 is CASSLSPDTQYF. The CDR3 DNA reads TGTGCCAGCAGCTTGTCCCCAGATACGCAGTATTTT. This chain links TRBV7-9 with TRBJ2-3, with D uncertain. The V and J ends lost 3 bases and 4 bases respectively, with 5 bases between them. Germline V gene sequence: CDR1 SEHNR, CDR2 FQNEAQ (reference sequence). The CDR3 runs 12 residues.

The DNA for the CDR3 is TGTGCCAGCAGGGTGGGACAGGGGAGTGAAAAACTGTTTTTT. Encoded protein: CASRVGQGSEKLFF. This chain uses TRBV28 with TRBJ1-4; TRBD1 matches at 10 bases. The CDR3 is 14 residues long. V trimming: 6 bases; J trimming: 7 bases; junction bases outside the gene matches: 5. Germline CDR1 reads MDHEN; CDR2 reads SYDVKM.